What follows describes a single T cell receptor (beta chain). Its target is unknown. The germline V gene encodes CDR1 LNHNV and CDR2 YYDKDF (reference sequence). Trimming left V 1 base short and J 0 bases short, with 11 bases between. This CDR3 is 16 amino acids long. This specimen comes from a study of shared clonotypes between healthy human individuals. Findings and caveats of the study: Larger richness was generally estimated for naive than memory subsets. Sampling included only blood; tissue repertoires likely differ. For naive CD4 cells, around 5% of clonotypes were shared across a handful of donors. Only a few donors were included, so the genetic and exposure-history diversity represented was limited.

Sequenced by immunoSEQ multiplex PCR; TCRdb stores in-frame clones only, minus some. This table holds roughly 300,000 clones, around 70% found once. The sample comprised memory CD4+ T cells sorted from blood. Subset in this sample: CD45RA-negative fraction. This clonotype was sampled from a man aged 25-45 years in good health. The chain is built from TRBV15 and TRBJ2-3, with a weak D call TRBD1 (5 bases). The CDR3 coding sequence is TGTGCCACCAGCAGAGGACGGACAAGGAGCACAGATACGCAGTATTTT. The encoded protein is CATSRGRTRSTDTQYF. Using reference TRBV15 and TRBJ2-3 for the parts outside the CDR3, the full variable domain is DAMVIQNPRYQVTQFGKPVTLSCSQTLNHNVMYWYQQKSSQAPKLLFHYYDKDFNNEADTPDNFQSRRPNTSFCFLDIRSPGLGDTAMYLCATSRGRTRSTDTQYFGPGTRLTVL.